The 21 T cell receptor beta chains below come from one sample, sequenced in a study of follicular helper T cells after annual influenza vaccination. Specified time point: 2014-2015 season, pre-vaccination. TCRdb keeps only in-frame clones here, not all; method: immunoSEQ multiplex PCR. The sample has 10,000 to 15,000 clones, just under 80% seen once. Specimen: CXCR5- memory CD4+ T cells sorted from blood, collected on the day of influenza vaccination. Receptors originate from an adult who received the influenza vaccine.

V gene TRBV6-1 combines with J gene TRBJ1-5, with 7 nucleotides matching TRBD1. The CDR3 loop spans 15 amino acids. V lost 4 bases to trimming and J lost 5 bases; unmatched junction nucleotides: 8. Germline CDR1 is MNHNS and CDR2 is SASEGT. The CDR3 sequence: CASSGPGTAYQPQHF. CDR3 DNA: TGTGCCAGCAGTGGCCCCGGGACAGCTTATCAGCCCCAGCATTTT.

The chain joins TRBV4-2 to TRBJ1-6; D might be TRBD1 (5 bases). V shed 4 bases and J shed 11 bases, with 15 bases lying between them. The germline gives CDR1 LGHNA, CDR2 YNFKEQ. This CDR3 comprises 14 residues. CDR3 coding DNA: TGTGCCAGCAGCCCGTTGGGGGTCGCGGCACCCCTCCACTTT. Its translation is CASSPLGVAAPLHF.

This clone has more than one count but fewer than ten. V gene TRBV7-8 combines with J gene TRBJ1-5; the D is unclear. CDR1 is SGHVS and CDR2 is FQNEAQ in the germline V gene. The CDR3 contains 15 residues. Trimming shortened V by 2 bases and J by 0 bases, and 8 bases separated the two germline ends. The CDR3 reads CASSLRPSSNQPQHF. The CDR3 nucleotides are TGTGCCAGCAGCTTACGGCCGAGTAGCAATCAGCCCCAGCATTTT. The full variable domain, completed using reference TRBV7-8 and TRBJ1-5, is GAGVSQSPRYKVAKRGQDVALRCDPISGHVSLFWYQQALGQGPEFLTYFQNEAQLDKSGLPSDRFFAERPEGSVSTLKIQRTQQEDSAVYLCASSLRPSSNQPQHFGDGTRLSIL.

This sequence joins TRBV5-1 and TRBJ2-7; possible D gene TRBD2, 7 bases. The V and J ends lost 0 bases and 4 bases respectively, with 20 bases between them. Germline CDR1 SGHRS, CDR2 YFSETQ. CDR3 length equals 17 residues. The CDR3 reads CASSLAPGEAGLYEQYF. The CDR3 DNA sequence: TGCGCCAGCAGCTTGGCCCCAGGGGAAGCGGGGCTTTACGAGCAGTACTTC.

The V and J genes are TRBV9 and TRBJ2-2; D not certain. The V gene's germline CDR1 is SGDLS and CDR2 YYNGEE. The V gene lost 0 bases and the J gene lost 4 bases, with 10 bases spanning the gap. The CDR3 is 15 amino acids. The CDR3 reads CASSVVERSTGELFF. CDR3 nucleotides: TGTGCCAGCAGCGTAGTAGAAAGGTCCACCGGGGAGCTGTTTTTT.

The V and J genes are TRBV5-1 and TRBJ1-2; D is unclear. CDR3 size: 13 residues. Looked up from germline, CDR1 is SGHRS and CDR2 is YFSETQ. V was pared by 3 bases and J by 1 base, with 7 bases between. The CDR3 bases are TGCGCCAGCAGCTGGGAAGGTAACTATGGCTACACCTTC. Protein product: CASSWEGNYGYTF.

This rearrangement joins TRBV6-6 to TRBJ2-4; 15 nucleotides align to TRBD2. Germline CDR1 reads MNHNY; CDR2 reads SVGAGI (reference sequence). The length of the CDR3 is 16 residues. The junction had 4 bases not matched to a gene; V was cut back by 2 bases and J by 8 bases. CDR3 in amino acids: CASSYGLAGGPDIQYF. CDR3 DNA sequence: TGTGCCAGCAGTTACGGACTAGCGGGGGGGCCAGACATTCAGTACTTC.

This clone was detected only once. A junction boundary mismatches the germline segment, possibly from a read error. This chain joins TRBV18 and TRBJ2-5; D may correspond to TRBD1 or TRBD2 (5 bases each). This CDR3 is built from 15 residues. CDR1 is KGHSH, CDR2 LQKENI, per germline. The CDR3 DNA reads TGTGCCAGCCCACCACCTCGAGGGGCGGAAGAGACCCAGTACTTC. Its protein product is CASPPPRGAEETQYF.

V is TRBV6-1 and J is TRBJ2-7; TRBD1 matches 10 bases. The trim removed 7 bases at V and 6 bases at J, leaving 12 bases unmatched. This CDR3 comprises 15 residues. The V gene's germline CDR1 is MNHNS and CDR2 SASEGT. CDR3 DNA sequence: TGTGCCAGCAAACGGGGTATGGGACAGGGGACCGAGCAGTACTTC. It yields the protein CASKRGMGQGTEQYF.

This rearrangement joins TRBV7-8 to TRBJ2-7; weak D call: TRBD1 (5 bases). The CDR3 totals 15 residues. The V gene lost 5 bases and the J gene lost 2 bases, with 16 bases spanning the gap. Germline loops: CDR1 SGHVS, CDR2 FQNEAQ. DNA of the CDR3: TGTGCCAGCAGCCTATGGACAAGGCCGGCCTACGAGCAGTACTTC. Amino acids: CASSLWTRPAYEQYF.

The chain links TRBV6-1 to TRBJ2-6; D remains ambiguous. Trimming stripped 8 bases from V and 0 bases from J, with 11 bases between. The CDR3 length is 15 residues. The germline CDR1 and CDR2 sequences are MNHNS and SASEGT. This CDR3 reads CASLFGYSGANVLTF. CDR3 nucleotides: TGTGCCAGCCTCTTTGGTTACTCTGGGGCCAACGTCCTGACTTTC.

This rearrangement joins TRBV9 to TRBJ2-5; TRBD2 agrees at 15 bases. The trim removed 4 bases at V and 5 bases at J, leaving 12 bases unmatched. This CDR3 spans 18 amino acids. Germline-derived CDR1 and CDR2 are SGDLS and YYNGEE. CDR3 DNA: TGTGCCAGCAGCACCCGGACTAGCGGGGGGGCCGCTGATGAGACCCAGTACTTC. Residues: CASSTRTSGGAADETQYF.

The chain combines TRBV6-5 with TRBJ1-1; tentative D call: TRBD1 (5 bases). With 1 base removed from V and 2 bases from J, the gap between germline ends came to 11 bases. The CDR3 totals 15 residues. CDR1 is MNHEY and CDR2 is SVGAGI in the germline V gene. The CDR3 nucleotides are TGTGCCAGCAGTTACTTCCCGACAGTTAACACTGAAGCTTTCTTT. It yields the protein CASSYFPTVNTEAFF.

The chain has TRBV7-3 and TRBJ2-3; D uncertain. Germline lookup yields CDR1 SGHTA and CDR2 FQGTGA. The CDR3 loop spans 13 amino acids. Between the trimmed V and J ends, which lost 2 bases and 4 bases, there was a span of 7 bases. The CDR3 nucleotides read TGTGCCAGCAGCTTACAGCTACCAGATACGCAGTATTTT. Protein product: CASSLQLPDTQYF.

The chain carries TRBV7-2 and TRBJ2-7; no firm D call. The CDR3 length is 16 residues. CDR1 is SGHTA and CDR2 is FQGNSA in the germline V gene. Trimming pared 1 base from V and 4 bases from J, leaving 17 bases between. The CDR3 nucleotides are TGTGCCAGCAGCTTAGAAGGCAGGTCCTGGGGATACGAGCAGTACTTC. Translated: CASSLEGRSWGYEQYF. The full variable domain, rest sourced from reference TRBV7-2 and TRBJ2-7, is GAGVSQSPSNKVTEKGKDVELRCDPISGHTALYWYRQSLGQGLEFLIYFQGNSAPDKSGLPSDRFSAERTGGSVSTLTIQRTQQEDSAVYLCASSLEGRSWGYEQYFGPGTRLTVT.

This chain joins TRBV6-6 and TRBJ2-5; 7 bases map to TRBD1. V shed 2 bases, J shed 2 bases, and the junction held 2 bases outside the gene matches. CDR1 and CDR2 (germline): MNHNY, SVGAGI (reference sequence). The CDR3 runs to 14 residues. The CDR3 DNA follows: TGTGCCAGCAGTTACCCGGGACAGCAAGAGACCCAGTACTTC. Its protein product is CASSYPGQQETQYF.

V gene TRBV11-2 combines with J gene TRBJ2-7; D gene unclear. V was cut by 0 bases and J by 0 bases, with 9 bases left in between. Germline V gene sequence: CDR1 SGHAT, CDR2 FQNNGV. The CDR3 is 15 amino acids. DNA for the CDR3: TGTGCCAGCAGCTTAGAACCATCGAGCTCCTACGAGCAGTACTTC. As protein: CASSLEPSSSYEQYF.

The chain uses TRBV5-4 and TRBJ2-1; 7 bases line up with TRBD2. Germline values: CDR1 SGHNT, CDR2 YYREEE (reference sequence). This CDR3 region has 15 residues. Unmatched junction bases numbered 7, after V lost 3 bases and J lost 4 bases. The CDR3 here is CASSSPAGSYNEQFF. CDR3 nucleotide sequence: TGTGCCAGCAGCTCCCCAGCGGGGTCGTACAATGAGCAGTTCTTC.

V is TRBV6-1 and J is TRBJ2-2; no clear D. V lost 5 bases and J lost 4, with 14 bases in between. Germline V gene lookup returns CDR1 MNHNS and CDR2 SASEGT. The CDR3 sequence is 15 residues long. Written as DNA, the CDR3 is TGTGCCAGCAGTCCCCAAGGATATACCACCGGGGAGCTGTTTTTT. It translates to CASSPQGYTTGELFF.

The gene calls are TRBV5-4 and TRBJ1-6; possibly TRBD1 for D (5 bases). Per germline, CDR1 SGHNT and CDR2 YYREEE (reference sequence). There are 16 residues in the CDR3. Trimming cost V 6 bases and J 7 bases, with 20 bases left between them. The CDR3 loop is CASTLGADKVNSPLHF. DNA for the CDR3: TGTGCCAGCACCTTAGGGGCGGACAAGGTGAATTCACCCCTCCACTTT.

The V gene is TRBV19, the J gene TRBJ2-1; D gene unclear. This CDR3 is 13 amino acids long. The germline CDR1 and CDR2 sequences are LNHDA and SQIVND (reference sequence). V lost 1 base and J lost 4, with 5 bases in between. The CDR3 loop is CASSIGSYNEQFF. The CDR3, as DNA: TGTGCCAGTAGTATAGGATCTTACAATGAGCAGTTCTTC.